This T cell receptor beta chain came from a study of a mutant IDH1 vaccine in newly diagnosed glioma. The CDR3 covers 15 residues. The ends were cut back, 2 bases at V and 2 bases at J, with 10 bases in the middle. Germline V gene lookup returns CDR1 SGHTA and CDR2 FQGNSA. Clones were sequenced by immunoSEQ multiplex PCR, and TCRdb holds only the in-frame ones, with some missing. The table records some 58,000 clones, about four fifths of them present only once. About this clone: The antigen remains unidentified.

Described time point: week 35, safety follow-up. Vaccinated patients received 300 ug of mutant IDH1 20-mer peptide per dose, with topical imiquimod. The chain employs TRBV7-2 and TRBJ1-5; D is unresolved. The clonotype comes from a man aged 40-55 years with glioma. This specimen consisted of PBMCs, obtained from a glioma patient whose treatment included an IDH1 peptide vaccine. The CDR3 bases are TGTGCCAGCAGCTTAAGGCTTGGGGGCAATCAGCCCCAGCATTTT. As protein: CASSLRLGGNQPQHF.